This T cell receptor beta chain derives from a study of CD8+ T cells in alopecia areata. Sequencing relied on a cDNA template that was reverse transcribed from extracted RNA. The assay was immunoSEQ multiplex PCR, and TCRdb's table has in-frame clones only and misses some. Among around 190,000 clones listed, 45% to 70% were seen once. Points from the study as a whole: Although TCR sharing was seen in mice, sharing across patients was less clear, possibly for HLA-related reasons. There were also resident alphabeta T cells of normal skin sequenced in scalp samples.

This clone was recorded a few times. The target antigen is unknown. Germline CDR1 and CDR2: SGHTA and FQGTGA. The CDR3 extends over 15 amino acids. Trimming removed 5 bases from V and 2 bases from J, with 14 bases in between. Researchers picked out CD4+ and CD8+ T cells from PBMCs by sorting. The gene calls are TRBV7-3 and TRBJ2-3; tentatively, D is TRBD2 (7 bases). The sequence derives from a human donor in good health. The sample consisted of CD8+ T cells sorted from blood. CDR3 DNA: TGTGCCAGCAGCACATCGGGGGGCTCCACAGATACGCAGTATTTT. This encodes CASSTSGGSTDTQYF.